This T cell receptor beta chain was documented in a study of blood T cell repertoires in COVID-19 (TCRdb year 2020). Turning to the overall study: The collaborator samples originated in the United States, Italy and Spain and spanned the acute and convalescent phases of COVID-19. The material from the prospective study consisted of cDNA or gDNA derived from T cells, B-cell-depleted T cells, or PBMCs. Subjects who had been exposed to COVID-19, were actively infected with it, or had recovered from it provided the deeply sampled blood TCRbeta repertoires that made up the dataset. The repertoires were released in a freely available public database intended as a resource for research on the immune response to SARS-CoV-2. The samples were drawn from the first 160 participants of the ongoing ImmuneRACE study and from more than 1,000 subjects provided by 6 global collaborators. The sample metadata nearly always contained a de-identified subject ID, COVID-19 status, age in years and sex. Where available, HLA class I and class II types were taken from metadata supplied by the sample provider and were not determined by assay-based typing. Beyond this particular receptor, the publication reports: Clinical and demographic metadata were provided uncurated, with the amount varying by source and participant.

The CDR3, cysteine through phenylalanine, is 14 amino acids long. The entry retains the CDR3 DNA only, 42 bases that are in frame from base 1. From the germline V gene (reference sequence), CDR1 is LGHDT and CDR2 is YNNKEL. V lost 4 bases and J lost 10 bases, and the count of bases not matched to a germline gene is 7. Whole blood was collected in K2EDTA tubes by collaborating institutions according to the institutions' own protocols. For TCRbeta analysis, collaborators shipped samples as frozen whole blood, isolated PBMCs, or DNA extracted from either of those sample types. A note on this clone: Its antigen has not been determined. Per-base qualities were not stored, and no clone one base away is much larger.

TCRbeta CDR3 regions were amplified from genomic DNA using the immunoSEQ Assay, a bias-controlled multiplex PCR. As for the original processing: Within the assay, amplification of reference gene primers was used to estimate how many nucleated cells each sample contained. To quantify the absolute abundance of each unique TCRbeta CDR3 rearrangement, sequence reads were collapsed and filtered. Productive Simpson clonality was computed per sample as the square root of Simpson's diversity index over productive rearrangements. TCRdb stores this immuneACCESS table with in-frame sequences only. Part of the clones is absent; in the studies checked, under half of the shortfall reflects unresolved V genes, and no reason is known for the rest. V and J calls plus clone size are reproduced from that table; the DNA served to infer D and trimming. For this sample the table gives about 80,000 clones, of which approximately 89% were detected only once. The ten biggest clones cover about 7% of the sample.

Sequencing used peripheral blood. The sequence came from an elderly woman with acute or convalescent COVID-19. The chain joins TRBV3-1 (or the pseudogene TRBV3-2) to TRBJ1-4; TRBD1 agrees with 9 junctional bases. The CDR3 protein: CASSPGPGQGKLFF. The nucleotide sequence is given as TGTGCCAGCAGCCCAGGACCGGGACAGGGAAAACTGTTTTTT.